This passage covers 5 T cell receptor beta chains from one sample sequenced in a study of shared clonotypes between healthy human individuals (dated by TCRdb to 2018 to 2020). Library generation was performed with the immunoSEQ multiplex PCR assay. TCRdb limited this immuneACCESS table to in-frame rearrangements with V and J called. A share of clones is missing; checked studies link under half to unresolved V genes, and the rest is unexplained. Counted in this sample were roughly 680,000 clones; roughly 72% of them appeared once. Under 2% of the sample rests with the top ten. Sequencing used memory CD4+ T cells sorted from blood. The cell subset or site label, read with the paper, signifies: CD45RA-negative fraction. The source is a woman in her thirties in good health.

V gene TRBV7-9 combines with J gene TRBJ1-1, with D perhaps TRBD1 (5 bases). V was shortened by 5 bases and J by 3 bases, with 10 bases between the two germline ends. Germline V gene lookup returns CDR1 SEHNR and CDR2 FQNEAQ (reference sequence). The length of the CDR3 is 13 residues. The CDR3, as DNA: TGTGCCAGCAGCATTCGAGGGGACACTGAAGCTTTCTTT. Protein product: CASSIRGDTEAFF.

About this clone itself: This sample includes further DNA sequences coding for the same CDR3. The chain carries TRBV5-1 and TRBJ2-7; no reliable D call. The CDR3 loop spans 13 amino acids. V was trimmed by 0 bases and J by 0 bases, leaving 4 bases between them. Germline V CDR1 and CDR2: SGHRS, YFSETQ. The CDR3 region has the DNA TGCGCCAGCAGCTTGGTTGGCTCCTACGAGCAGTACTTC. Its protein product is CASSLVGSYEQYF.

The rearrangement links TRBV2 to TRBJ1-3; TRBD1 matches 8 bases. V lost 6 bases to trimming and J lost 0 bases; unmatched junction nucleotides: 4. Germline V gene data show CDR1 as SNHLY and CDR2 as FYNNEI. The CDR3 has 15 residues. The CDR3 protein is CASRETGVSGNTIYF. The CDR3 DNA sequence: TGTGCCAGCAGGGAGACAGGGGTCTCTGGAAACACCATATATTTT.

This clone has just a few counts. The chain is built from TRBV6-6 and TRBJ2-3; tentatively, D is TRBD2 (6 bases). This CDR3 region has 15 residues. V was pared by 7 bases and J by 2 bases, with 16 bases between. Germline values: CDR1 MNHNY, CDR2 SVGAGI (reference sequence). The DNA for the CDR3 is TGTGCCAGCACGGACTATCCCCAATTCACAGATACGCAGTATTTT. It specifies CASTDYPQFTDTQYF.

The chain is built from TRBV4-1 and TRBJ2-7, with D possibly matching TRBD2 (6 bases). Germline V CDR1 and CDR2: MGHRA, YSYEKL. The V and J ends lost 3 bases and 5 bases respectively, with 14 bases between them. The CDR3 is 14 amino acids. The CDR3 region is CASSHRLGGNEQYF. Written as DNA, the CDR3 is TGCGCCAGCAGCCATAGGCTGGGAGGAAACGAGCAGTACTTC.